The T cell receptor beta chain described here comes from a study of blood T cell repertoires in COVID-19. The overall study: Samples of COVID-19 (acute and convalescent) were obtained from the United States, Italy and Spain. T cells, B-cell-depleted T cells, or PBMCs provided the cDNA or gDNA that served as material.

In the original processing: Amplification of reference gene primers provided the estimated nucleated cell counts. Clones were sequenced by immunoSEQ multiplex PCR, and TCRdb holds only the in-frame ones, with some missing. That table supplies the V and J calls and clone size; D and trimming were determined from the DNA. The sample has around 300,000 clones; around 83% are singletons. The source of this sequence is a man between 25 and 39 years old with active or convalescent COVID-19. The specimen was peripheral blood.

CDR3 sequence: CASSLPREATNVLTF. CDR3 coding DNA: TGCGCCAGCAGCTTACCCAGGGAGGCGACCAACGTCCTGACTTTC. The J gene is TRBJ2-6, the V gene TRBV5-1; D is possibly TRBD2 (6 bases). The germline V and J ends were trimmed by 2 bases and 8 bases, with 14 bases remaining between them. The CDR3 contains 15 residues. Looked up from germline, CDR1 is SGHRS and CDR2 is YFSETQ.